Given below is one TCR beta chain in context. This receptor's antigen is unknown. No quality values exist for individual bases; no much larger clone is one base distant. Read against the paper, the sample's time point label means: baseline before oral tofacitinib. Peripheral blood and lesional scalp punch biopsies were obtained from patients with alopecia areata. PBMCs were separated by density centrifugation and stained for CD3, CD4 and CD8, after which CD4+ and CD8+ T cells were sorted on a FACSAria. This sample is part of a study of CD8+ T cells in alopecia areata (dated by TCRdb to 2016 to 2019). About the study as a whole: Treated patients were enrolled in an open-label pilot trial of oral tofacitinib, 5 to 10 mg twice daily, for moderate-to-severe alopecia areata. Patients received tofacitinib for 6 to 18 months and were then followed off drug for 6 months to check for delayed response and recurrence. To study T cell clonal expansion in alopecia areata, the researchers applied high-throughput TCRbeta sequencing to both the C3H/HeJ mouse model and human patients. Human TCRbeta sequencing covered scalp tissue and sorted CD4+ and CD8+ peripheral blood T cells from patchy and totalis/universalis alopecia areata patients and healthy controls. Biopsies were taken from tofacitinib-treated patients at baseline and again at 4 and 24 weeks into treatment, and several of those patients also had a later scalp biopsy. Scalp clonality was compared among normal scalp (n=4), patchy alopecia areata scalp (n=8), and alopecia totalis/universalis scalp (n=8). RNA was extracted with the PAXgene miRNA kit for fixed scalp, the miRNeasy kit for PBMCs, and the RNeasy kit for mouse skin. Amplification of TCRbeta CDR3 regions was done by immunoSEQ multiplex PCR using 35 Vbeta forward primers and 13 Jbeta reverse primers. General conclusions and limits of the study: Scalp TCR repertoire analysis is complicated because resident alphabeta T cells in normal human skin are also sequenced, whereas mouse skin is dominated by gammadelta T cells. Compared with normal scalp, lesional scalp had higher clonality and more expanded CD8+ clones, particularly in alopecia totalis/universalis, a pattern that suggests antigenic drive. Compared with mice, TCR sequences shared between patients were less clear, possibly partly because of HLA diversity across the patient population.

From cysteine to phenylalanine, the CDR3 is 15 amino acids long. Just the 45-base CDR3 DNA is kept, in frame starting at base 1. V is cut by 3 bases and J by 4 bases, and the space between the germline ends is 13 bases. The germline V gene yields SNHLY for CDR1 and FYNNEI for CDR2. Library preparation used the immunoSEQ multiplex PCR assay. For TCR sequencing, RNA was extracted from every sample and reverse transcribed into cDNA to serve as template. First-strand cDNA was synthesized using SuperScript III with a 2:1 mix of oligo-dT and random hexamers. Amplification bias was assessed with a synthetic immune receptor repertoire, and residual bias was removed computationally. Processing in the source paper ran as follows. Raw reads were preprocessed to remove errors, and CDR3 was defined according to IMGT conventions as the region from the conserved cysteine to phenylalanine. Clonality was calculated as 1 minus Shannon entropy normalized by log2 of the number of productive unique TCRs. CD4 or CD8 identity of scalp clones was inferred by cross-referencing scalp TCRbeta sequences with sorted blood CD4 and CD8 repertoires. The immuneACCESS repertoire file appears here via TCRdb, limited to in-frame rearrangements. These files lack a portion of the clones; in checked studies, under half of the deficit traces to unresolved V genes, and the cause of the others is not known. V, J and clone size reflect that table, while D and trimming were determined from the DNA. This sample has 150,000 to 200,000 clones in its table, and approximately 59% of those were observed once. The ten largest clones add up to roughly 14% of the sample.

The material was CD4+ T cells sorted from blood, obtained at week 0. The origin of this receptor is a human donor with alopecia areata. The receptor chain draws on TRBV2 and TRBJ1-5; the D gene cannot be resolved reliably. CDR3 sequence: CASSDEAGPNQPQHF. In nucleotides, the sequence is TGTGCCAGCAGTGATGAGGCAGGCCCTAATCAGCCCCAGCATTTT. With all but the CDR3 taken from the reference TRBV2 and TRBJ1-5 genes, the full variable domain is: EPEVTQTPSHQVTQMGQEVILRCVPISNHLYFYWYRQILGQKVEFLVSFYNNEISEKSEIFDDQFSVERPDGSNFTLKIRSTKLEDSAMYFCASSDEAGPNQPQHFGDGTRLSIL.